One sample yielded the 19 T cell receptor beta chains listed below, sequenced in a study of blood T cells in healthy people across ages. Through a sample-barcoded 5' primer and a J-beta primer mix, a second PCR was run for 7 to 11 cycles. From the 5' RACE reads, TCRdb called clonotypes with MiXCR, one entry per CDR3 protein. The data hold approximately 1.5 million distinct CDR3 sequences, with around 36% observed a single time. The sequenced material came from blood. These receptors all come from a woman under 40 in good health.

This clonotype was counted a few times. The genes are TRBV28 and TRBJ1-1, with 9 positions matching TRBD1. CDR3 length: 15 amino acids. V was pared by 5 bases and J by 4 bases, with 8 bases of the junction left unmatched. Germline V CDR1 and CDR2: MDHEN, SYDVKM. The CDR3 is CASSPPGTGITEAFF. CDR3 DNA: TGTGCCAGCAGTCCCCCCGGGACAGGGATCACTGAAGCTTTCTTT. Complete variable domain (other parts from reference TRBV28 and TRBJ1-1): DVKVTQSSRYLVKRTGEKVFLECVQDMDHENMFWYRQDPGLGLRLIYFSYDVKMKEKGDIPEGYSVSREKKERFSLILESASTNQTSMYLCASSPPGTGITEAFFGQGTRLTVV.

This chain connects TRBV20-1 to TRBJ2-3, with D possibly being TRBD2 (5 bases). In germline, CDR1 is DFQATT, CDR2 SNEGSKA (reference sequence). Trimming stripped 0 bases from V and 3 bases from J, with 22 bases between. The CDR3 extends over 18 amino acids. The CDR3 region is CSARDLGLVASSTDTQYF. CDR3 DNA: TGCAGTGCTAGAGATCTAGGGCTGGTAGCGAGTTCTACAGATACGCAGTATTTT.

V gene TRBV28 combines with J gene TRBJ1-2, with a tentative D call TRBD1 (6 bases). Trimming cost V 3 bases and J 6 bases, with 11 bases left between them. This CDR3 is 13 amino acids long. Per germline, CDR1 MDHEN and CDR2 SYDVKM. The CDR3 is CASSLERGNGYTF. In DNA form, the CDR3 reads TGTGCCAGCAGTTTGGAAAGGGGGAATGGCTACACCTTC.

This chain joins TRBV5-1 and TRBJ2-5, with a tentative D call TRBD1 (5 bases). The CDR3 is 15 amino acids. Germline V gene lookup returns CDR1 SGHRS and CDR2 YFSETQ. V was pared by 1 base and J by 0 bases, with 10 bases between. The CDR3 is CASSLWSGYQETQYF. The CDR3 DNA sequence: TGCGCCAGCAGCTTGTGGTCAGGGTACCAAGAGACCCAGTACTTC.

With respect to this clonotype: A read error may explain this, as a much larger clone is one base away. The gene calls are TRBV12-3 or TRBV12-4 and TRBJ1-2, with 9 bases aligning to TRBD1. The CDR3 covers 13 residues. J was trimmed by 6 bases and V by 11 bases; bases with no gene match: 10. The CDR3 DNA reads as TGTGCCGGCACCCCGGACAGGGGCCATGGCTACACCTTC. This sequence encodes CAGTPDRGHGYTF.

The V and J genes are TRBV20-1 and TRBJ2-5, with 9 nucleotides matching TRBD2. The J call may be incorrect, as the DNA end agrees better with TRBJ2-1. This CDR3 comprises 15 residues. CDR1 and CDR2 (germline): DFQATT, SNEGSKA (reference sequence). The CDR3, as DNA: TGCAGTGCTAGAGAAGGAGCGGGGGGCGGGGAGACCCAGTTCTTC. Amino acids: CSAREGAGGGETQFF.

The rearrangement joins TRBV27 to TRBJ2-3; D uncertain. Germline V gene data show CDR1 as MNHEY and CDR2 as SMNVEV (reference sequence). Trimming pared 3 bases from V and 4 bases from J, leaving 11 bases between. The CDR3 runs to 14 residues. CDR3 amino acids: CASSFGRASDTQYF. CDR3 coding DNA: TGTGCCAGCAGTTTTGGTAGGGCCTCAGATACGCAGTATTTT.

This clonotype came up once. This chain connects TRBV5-1 to TRBJ2-3; 10 nucleotides agree with TRBD1. J gave up 11 bases and V 4 bases, and 10 bases lay outside the gene matches. The CDR3 totals 14 residues. CDR1 is SGHRS, CDR2 YFSETQ, per germline. The CDR3 region is CASSPRQGADQQYF. The CDR3 bases are TGCGCCAGCAGCCCAAGACAGGGGGCAGACCAGCAGTATTTT. The whole variable domain, filled in from reference TRBV5-1 and TRBJ2-3, reads KAGVTQTPRYLIKTRGQQVTLSCSPISGHRSVSWYQQTPGQGLQFLFEYFSETQRNKGNFPGRFSGRQFSNSRSEMNVSTLELGDSALYLCASSPRQGADQQYFGPGTRLTVL.

In this sample, this clonotype turned up a few times. This chain connects TRBV9 to TRBJ1-2; tentatively, D is TRBD1 (6 bases). Germline loops: CDR1 SGDLS, CDR2 YYNGEE. V gave up 3 bases and J gave up 4 bases, with 13 bases separating them. The CDR3 totals 14 residues. The CDR3 is CASSGRQVGYGYTF. The DNA of the CDR3 is TGTGCCAGCAGCGGAAGACAGGTCGGCTATGGCTACACCTTC.

The CDR3 nucleotides read TGTGCCGCGAGGGTGAACACTGAAGCTTTCTTT. It codes for CAARVNTEAFF. The gene calls are TRBV28 and TRBJ1-1; D remains ambiguous. Germline assignment: CDR1 MDHEN and CDR2 SYDVKM. Trimming stripped 11 bases from V and 0 bases from J, with 7 bases between. This CDR3 is 11 amino acids long.

V and J are TRBV4-1 and TRBJ2-7; D gene unclear. Germline CDR1 reads MGHRA; CDR2 reads YSYEKL. This CDR3 has 14 residues. Trimming stripped 3 bases from V and 3 bases from J, with 12 bases between. The CDR3 DNA reads as TGCGCCAGCAGCCAGGGTATGCTCTACTACGAGCAGTACTTC. Its protein is CASSQGMLYYEQYF.

This rearrangement joins TRBV5-1 to TRBJ2-3; 7 nucleotides agree with TRBD2. Germline values: CDR1 SGHRS, CDR2 YFSETQ. Losses at the gene ends were 2 bases for V and 1 base for J; bases not matched to a gene: 10. This CDR3 contains 17 residues. CDR3 in amino acids: CASSFRTGLGGTDTQYF. The CDR3 bases are TGCGCCAGCAGCTTCCGAACTGGACTAGGAGGCACAGATACGCAGTATTTT. The full variable domain, completed using reference TRBV5-1 and TRBJ2-3, is KAGVTQTPRYLIKTRGQQVTLSCSPISGHRSVSWYQQTPGQGLQFLFEYFSETQRNKGNFPGRFSGRQFSNSRSEMNVSTLELGDSALYLCASSFRTGLGGTDTQYFGPGTRLTVL.

This clonotype was seen repeatedly, ten times or more. The CDR3 DNA is TGCGCCAGCAGCCAAGACCGGACAGACTATGGCTACACCTTC. Amino acid sequence: CASSQDRTDYGYTF. The chain couples TRBV4-1 to TRBJ1-2; weak D call: TRBD1 (6 bases). Germline V gene data show CDR1 as MGHRA and CDR2 as YSYEKL. The CDR3 totals 14 residues. V lost 0 bases, J lost 3 bases, and 8 bases lay in between.

This clonotype was counted a few times. The rearrangement links TRBV27 to TRBJ2-7; 7 bases agree with TRBD2. CDR3 length equals 15 residues. Losses at the gene ends were 5 bases for V and 4 bases for J; bases not matched to a gene: 11. Germline V gives CDR1 MNHEY, CDR2 SMNVEV (reference sequence). CDR3 sequence: CASSILAGVGYEQYF. The CDR3 region has the DNA TGTGCCAGCAGTATATTGGCGGGAGTAGGGTACGAGCAGTACTTC.

This clonotype was recorded a few times. The chain combines TRBV20-1 with TRBJ2-4; possible D gene TRBD1, 6 bases. The CDR3 is made up of 14 amino acids. The ends were cut back, 1 base at V and 3 bases at J, with 10 bases in the middle. Germline V CDR1 and CDR2: DFQATT, SNEGSKA (reference sequence). Here the CDR3 DNA reads TGCAGTGCTAGAGTACAGGGCGACAAAAACATTCAGTACTTC. Amino acids: CSARVQGDKNIQYF.

This clonotype was seen only a few times. This rearrangement joins TRBV2 to TRBJ1-2, with a weak D call TRBD1 (6 bases). Germline V CDR1 and CDR2: SNHLY, FYNNEI. V lost 4 bases to trimming and J lost 8 bases, with 14 bases between them. The CDR3 extends over 13 amino acids. The CDR3 is CASSAIQGLGYTF. CDR3 in DNA: TGTGCCAGCAGTGCTATACAGGGTTTGGGCTACACCTTC.

To note about this clonotype: Sequence at one end of the junction differs from germline and may be a read error. The rearrangement joins TRBV5-1 to TRBJ2-7; TRBD1 might be the D (6 bases). The length of the CDR3 is 14 residues. Germline V CDR1 and CDR2: SGHRS, YFSETQ. Here the CDR3 DNA reads TGCGCCAGCAGCGGGACACAGAGCACCTACGGGCAGTACTTC. This translates into CASSGTQSTYGQYF.

This clonotype was counted between two and nine times. The CDR3 nucleotides are TGTGCCAGCAGTTTTGGAGGGGCGAACTCTGGGGCCAACGTCCTGACTTTC. Translated, it gives CASSFGGANSGANVLTF. The chain carries TRBV27 and TRBJ2-6, with D possibly TRBD2 on 6 matching bases. This CDR3 is built from 17 residues. The germline CDR1 and CDR2 sequences are MNHEY and SMNVEV (reference sequence). Deletions cut 3 bases from V and 0 bases from J, with 12 bases between.

Concerning this clonotype itself: With a much larger clone just one base away, this may be a read error. V is TRBV5-1 and J is TRBJ2-5, with 9 positions matching TRBD2. The CDR3 is 15 amino acids. The V and J ends lost 1 base and 4 bases, in that order; junction bases with no gene match: 5. The germline gives CDR1 SGHRS, CDR2 YFSETQ. CDR3 region: CASSLKVAGAETQYF. The CDR3 nucleotides read TGCGCCAGCAGCTTGAAGGTAGCGGGAGCAGAGACCCAGTACTTC.